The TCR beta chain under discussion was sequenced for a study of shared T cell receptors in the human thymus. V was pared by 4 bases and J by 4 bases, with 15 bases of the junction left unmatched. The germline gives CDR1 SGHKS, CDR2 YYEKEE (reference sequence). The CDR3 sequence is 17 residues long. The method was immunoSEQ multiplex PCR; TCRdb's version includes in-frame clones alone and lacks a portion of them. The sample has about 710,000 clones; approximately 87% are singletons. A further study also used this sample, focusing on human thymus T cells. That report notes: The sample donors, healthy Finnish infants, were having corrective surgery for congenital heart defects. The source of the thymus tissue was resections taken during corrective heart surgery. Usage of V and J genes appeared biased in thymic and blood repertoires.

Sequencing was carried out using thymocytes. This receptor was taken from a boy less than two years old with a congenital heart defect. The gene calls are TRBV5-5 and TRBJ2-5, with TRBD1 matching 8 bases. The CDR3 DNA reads TGTGCCAGCAGCCCGGGGATTACAGGGGGGTCCGTAGAGACCCAGTACTTC. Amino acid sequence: CASSPGITGGSVETQYF.